The 26 T cell receptor beta chains presented below share a single source sample, sequenced in a study of radiotherapy plus CTLA-4 blockade in lung cancer. Only in-frame clones appear in the TCRdb table, and some are missing; sequencing was by immunoSEQ multiplex PCR. The sample records tens of thousands of clones, less than 90% being singletons. The sequenced sample was peripheral blood, obtained from a patient treated with radiotherapy plus ipilimumab. The receptor set was obtained from a human donor with non-small cell lung cancer who had stable disease on radiotherapy plus ipilimumab.

J is TRBJ2-3 and V is TRBV5-4; 15 bases line up with TRBD2. The CDR3 is 18 amino acids. J lost 1 base, V lost 3 bases, and 6 bases had no gene match. CDR1 is SGHNT, CDR2 YYREEE, per germline (reference sequence). The CDR3 protein is CASSSGTSGRFGTDTQYF. The CDR3 nucleotides are TGTGCCAGCAGCTCCGGGACTAGCGGGAGGTTCGGCACAGATACGCAGTATTTT.

The gene calls are TRBV27 and TRBJ1-2; 8 bases align to TRBD1. This CDR3 has 18 amino acids. V was clipped by 3 bases and J by 6 bases; unmatched bases: 18. Per the germline V gene, CDR1 is MNHEY and CDR2 is SMNVEV (reference sequence). CDR3 coding DNA: TGTGCCAGCAGTTTCGTGAATTTCCCGGGACAGGCACACAATGGCTACACCTTC. Protein: CASSFVNFPGQAHNGYTF.

J is TRBJ2-1 and V is TRBV5-1, with a possible D match to TRBD1 (6 bases). The CDR3 totals 16 residues. The germline V and J ends were trimmed by 0 bases and 0 bases, with 10 bases remaining between them. The germline gives CDR1 SGHRS, CDR2 YFSETQ. The CDR3 bases are TGCGCCAGCAGCTTGGTAACAGGGAGCTCCTACAATGAGCAGTTCTTC. It yields the protein CASSLVTGSSYNEQFF.

The CDR3 coding sequence is TGTGCCAGCAGCTTAGGGACGGGACTGAACTATGGCTACACCTTC. Protein sequence: CASSLGTGLNYGYTF. The genes are TRBV11-2 and TRBJ1-2; the D gene is possibly TRBD1 (5 bases). The V gene lost 1 base and the J gene lost 2 bases, with 11 bases spanning the gap. This CDR3 is built from 15 residues. Per the germline V gene, CDR1 is SGHAT and CDR2 is FQNNGV.

The rearrangement links TRBV28 to TRBJ1-2; D not certain. With 2 bases removed from V and 4 bases from J, the gap between germline ends came to 14 bases. Germline V gene sequence: CDR1 MDHEN, CDR2 SYDVKM. This CDR3 has 15 residues. This chain's CDR3 is CASSLRAPPGYGYTF. The DNA of the CDR3 is TGTGCCAGCAGTTTACGGGCACCGCCAGGCTATGGCTACACCTTC.

CDR3 bases: TGTGCCAGCAGTTACTCCTCCGGGACAGGGAGAATTGGCTACACCTTC. Its protein product is CASSYSSGTGRIGYTF. This chain connects TRBV6-5 to TRBJ1-2; 9 bases fit TRBD1. Unmatched junction bases numbered 9, after V lost 0 bases and J lost 7 bases. This CDR3 region has 16 residues. The germline gives CDR1 MNHEY, CDR2 SVGAGI.

The chain recombines TRBV5-1 with TRBJ1-1; no clear D. V was pared by 0 bases and J by 2 bases, with 11 bases between. This CDR3 region has 15 residues. Germline CDR1 reads SGHRS; CDR2 reads YFSETQ. In DNA, the CDR3 is TGCGCCAGCAGCTTGGTAGTTGGACGCAACACTGAAGCTTTCTTT. It encodes CASSLVVGRNTEAFF.

This chain uses TRBV6-5 with TRBJ2-7; D possibly matches TRBD1 or TRBD2 (5 bases each). V shed 7 bases and J shed 0 bases, with 13 bases lying between them. The germline V gene has CDR1 MNHEY and CDR2 SVGAGI. The CDR3 extends over 14 amino acids. The CDR3 loop is CASTSSGGSYEQYF. DNA of the CDR3: TGTGCCAGCACCTCGTCTGGGGGCTCCTACGAGCAGTACTTC.

The V and J genes are TRBV7-9 and TRBJ2-5; TRBD2 matches at 9 bases. Trimming removed 6 bases from V and 4 bases from J; junction bases left unmatched: 6. Germline V gives CDR1 SEHNR, CDR2 FQNEAQ (reference sequence). The CDR3 covers 14 residues. The CDR3 sequence is CASRTGLAGETQYF. As DNA, the CDR3 is TGTGCCAGCAGGACGGGACTAGCTGGAGAGACCCAGTACTTC.

The genes are TRBV4-1 and TRBJ1-1; D uncertain. The CDR3 runs 15 residues. Trimming removed 4 bases from V and 4 bases from J, with 16 bases in between. CDR1 MGHRA and CDR2 YSYEKL come from the germline V gene. In DNA, the CDR3 is TGCGCCAGCAGCCCCGAAGGACTCCGGGGCACTGAAGCTTTCTTT. Protein product: CASSPEGLRGTEAFF.

The chain employs TRBV27 and TRBJ1-1; D possibly corresponds to TRBD1 (6 bases). Germline assignment: CDR1 MNHEY and CDR2 SMNVEV (reference sequence). The CDR3 is 14 amino acids. V lost 4 bases and J 11 bases, leaving 20 bases between the germline ends. The CDR3 DNA is TGTGCCAGCAGTTCCCCGGGACACCTGGAGTGGGCTTTCTTT. This translates into CASSSPGHLEWAFF.

The chain recombines TRBV6-1 with TRBJ1-1; 9 bases map to TRBD1. Germline V gene lookup returns CDR1 MNHNS and CDR2 SASEGT. The V segment lost 5 bases and the J segment 4 bases; nucleotides outside the gene matches: 2. The CDR3 contains 13 residues. DNA for the CDR3: TGTGCCAGCAGTTCACAGGGGGCCACTGAAGCTTTCTTT. It translates to CASSSQGATEAFF.

This clone was observed a few times. V is TRBV11-1 and J is TRBJ2-7, with D unresolved. The CDR3 covers 13 residues. Germline CDR1 and CDR2: SGHAT and FQDESV (reference sequence). The V end was cut by 1 base, the J end by 2 bases, with 6 bases between. In DNA, the CDR3 is TGTGCCAGCAGCTTAGGAAGACCCTACGAGCAGTACTTC. It encodes CASSLGRPYEQYF.

Worth noting for this clone: A read error may account for a junction end that differs from germline. V is TRBV5-4 and J is TRBJ1-4; possibly TRBD1 for D (5 bases). Germline V gene sequence: CDR1 SGHNT, CDR2 YYREEE (reference sequence). This CDR3 contains 15 residues. The CDR3 is CASSLAATGGENLFF. The CDR3 DNA reads TGTGCCAGCAGCTTGGCCGCGACCGGGGGGGAAAATCTGTTTTTT.

The chain joins TRBV7-9 to TRBJ2-7; 9 nucleotides agree with TRBD1. The CDR3 extends over 15 amino acids. The V gene's germline CDR1 is SEHNR and CDR2 FQNEAQ (reference sequence). V dropped 3 bases and J dropped 5; count of bases not matched to a gene: 8. The CDR3 DNA is TGTGCCAGCAGCTTGGGGGACAGGGAAAGGGACGAGCAGTACTTC. Protein: CASSLGDRERDEQYF.

The V gene is TRBV6-5, the J gene TRBJ2-7; no firm D call. Per the germline V gene, CDR1 is MNHEY and CDR2 is SVGAGI. The V end lost 6 bases, the J end lost 0 bases, and 15 bases lay between the germline ends. This CDR3 has 15 residues. CDR3 region: CASRRDATLSYEQYF. CDR3 bases: TGTGCCAGCAGAAGAGACGCAACGCTCTCCTACGAGCAGTACTTC.

The chain employs TRBV5-4 and TRBJ2-2; D is undetermined. The CDR3 is made up of 12 amino acids. Germline V gene data show CDR1 as SGHNT and CDR2 as YYREEE (reference sequence). Trimming removed 4 bases at V and 2 bases at J, with 3 bases between. The CDR3 DNA reads TGTGCCAGCAGCCTAAACACCGGGGAGCTGTTTTTT. It yields the protein CASSLNTGELFF.

The chain links TRBV5-1 to TRBJ2-2; no clear D gene. This CDR3 region has 12 residues. Germline CDR1 reads SGHRS; CDR2 reads YFSETQ. Between the trimmed V and J ends, which lost 0 bases and 4 bases, there was a span of 1 base. CDR3 residues: CASSLATGELFF. The CDR3 DNA is TGCGCCAGCAGCTTGGCCACCGGGGAGCTGTTTTTT. The entire variable domain, with the rest obtained from reference TRBV5-1 and TRBJ2-2, is as follows: KAGVTQTPRYLIKTRGQQVTLSCSPISGHRSVSWYQQTPGQGLQFLFEYFSETQRNKGNFPGRFSGRQFSNSRSEMNVSTLELGDSALYLCASSLATGELFFGEGSRLTVL.

The CDR3 spells CASSSPNEKLFF. In DNA, the CDR3 is TGCGCCAGCAGTTCCCCTAATGAAAAACTGTTTTTT. The rearrangement joins TRBV5-1 to TRBJ1-4, with D hard to call. The CDR3 has 12 residues. Germline V gene lookup returns CDR1 SGHRS and CDR2 YFSETQ. Trimming shortened V by 5 bases and J by 3 bases, and 5 bases separated the two germline ends.

The rearrangement uses TRBV28 and TRBJ2-7; 8 bases are shared with TRBD2. Germline lookup yields CDR1 MDHEN and CDR2 SYDVKM. V lost 5 bases and J lost 1; bases outside the gene matches: 7. The CDR3 runs to 15 residues. The CDR3 DNA reads TGTGCCAGCAGTCCGGGGGGGACTCTATCCTACGAGCAGTACTTC. Its translation is CASSPGGTLSYEQYF.

This chain uses TRBV29-1 with TRBJ2-1; TRBD2 agrees at 15 bases. CDR1 is SQVTM and CDR2 is ANQGSEA in the germline V gene. The CDR3 sequence is 18 residues long. J lost 1 base, V lost 6 bases, and 10 bases had no gene match. The CDR3 sequence is CSVGRRTSGRGSYNEQFF. Written as DNA, the CDR3 is TGCAGCGTAGGACGCCGGACTAGCGGGAGGGGATCCTACAATGAGCAGTTCTTC.

This chain links TRBV19 with TRBJ2-1; perhaps TRBD2 as D (6 bases). This CDR3 is 15 amino acids long. Trimming removed 5 bases from V and 0 bases from J, with 11 bases in between. Germline-derived CDR1 and CDR2 are LNHDA and SQIVND (reference sequence). In nucleotides, the CDR3 is TGTGCCAGTAGTGTCGACGGGAGCTCCTACAATGAGCAGTTCTTC. This encodes CASSVDGSSYNEQFF.

V is TRBV5-1 and J is TRBJ2-2; D ambiguous. Trimming took off 0 bases at V and 2 bases at J, with 11 bases between the two ends. Germline CDR1 reads SGHRS; CDR2 reads YFSETQ. The CDR3 is 16 residues long. CDR3 bases: TGCGCCAGCAGCTTGGGGCGCAGTATAAACACCGGGGAGCTGTTTTTT. It codes for CASSLGRSINTGELFF.

Regarding this clone: Germline and junction disagree at one end, which may indicate a read error. V usage is TRBV6-1 and J usage is TRBJ1-5; TRBD1 might be the D (6 bases). The CDR3 sequence is 16 residues long. CDR1 and CDR2 from the germline V gene are MNHNS and SASEGT. CDR3 loop: CASSEDRHLSDQPQHF. In nucleotides, the CDR3 is TGTGCCAGCAGTGAGGACAGACACCTTAGCGATCAGCCCCAGCATTTT.

The chain employs TRBV11-2 and TRBJ2-7, with D perhaps TRBD2 (6 bases). V lost 4 bases and J 9 bases, leaving 13 bases between the germline ends. The CDR3 consists of 12 residues. Germline V gene lookup returns CDR1 SGHAT and CDR2 FQNNGV. This CDR3 reads CASSSVGLAQYF. In DNA form, the CDR3 reads TGTGCCAGCAGCTCGGTGGGACTTGCGCAGTACTTC.

This clone has a single count. The V call is TRBV30, the J call TRBJ2-5; unclear D gene. V was pared by 0 bases and J by 5 bases, with 10 bases between. Germline CDR1 reads GTSNPN; CDR2 reads SVGIG (reference sequence). The CDR3 consists of 13 residues. The CDR3: CAWSVRKSETQYF. CDR3 nucleotide sequence: TGTGCCTGGAGTGTCCGAAAGAGCGAGACCCAGTACTTC.